This TCR beta chain was recorded in a study of blood T cells in healthy people across ages. This clonotype was observed a few times. The junction shows a germline mismatch at one end, possibly a read error. CDR3 length equals 13 residues. Germline CDR1 reads SGHRS; CDR2 reads YFSETQ. Isolation yielded PBMCs, at least 7 million per sample, in every case. For the second PCR, which ran for about 7 to 11 cycles, a sample-barcoded 5' primer and a J-beta primer mix were used. TCRdb fed the 5' RACE reads into MiXCR, producing one record per CDR3 protein. The table shows about 1 million distinct CDR3 sequences, with roughly a quarter occurring only once. The sample was also linked to a second study, of T cells of mothers and their children. That work adds: The entire RNA extract went into cDNA synthesis at approximately 1.6 ug per 15 ul.

This chain links TRBV5-1 with TRBJ1-6, with D unresolved. Input material: blood. The TCR sequence derives from a girl aged 2 to 9 in good health. CDR3 sequence: CAGSLEPSSPLHF. The CDR3 DNA reads as TGCGCCGGCAGCTTGGAGCCGTCTTCACCCCTCCACTTT.